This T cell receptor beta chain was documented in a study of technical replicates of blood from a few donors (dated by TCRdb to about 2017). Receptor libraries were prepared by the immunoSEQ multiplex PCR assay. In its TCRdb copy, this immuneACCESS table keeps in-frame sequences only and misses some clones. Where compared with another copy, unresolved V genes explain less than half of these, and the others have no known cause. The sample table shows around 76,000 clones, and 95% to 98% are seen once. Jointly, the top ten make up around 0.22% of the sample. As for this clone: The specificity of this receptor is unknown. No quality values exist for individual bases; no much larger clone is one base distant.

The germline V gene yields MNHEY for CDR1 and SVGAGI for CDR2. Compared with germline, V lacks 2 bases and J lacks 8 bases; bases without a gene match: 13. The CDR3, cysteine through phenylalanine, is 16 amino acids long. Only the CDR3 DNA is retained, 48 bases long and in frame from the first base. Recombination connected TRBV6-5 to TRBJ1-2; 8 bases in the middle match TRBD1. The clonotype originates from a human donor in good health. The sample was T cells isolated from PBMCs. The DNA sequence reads TGTGCCAGCAGTTACACGCCGACAGGGGCCCTTTGGGGCTACACCTTC. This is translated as CASSYTPTGALWGYTF.